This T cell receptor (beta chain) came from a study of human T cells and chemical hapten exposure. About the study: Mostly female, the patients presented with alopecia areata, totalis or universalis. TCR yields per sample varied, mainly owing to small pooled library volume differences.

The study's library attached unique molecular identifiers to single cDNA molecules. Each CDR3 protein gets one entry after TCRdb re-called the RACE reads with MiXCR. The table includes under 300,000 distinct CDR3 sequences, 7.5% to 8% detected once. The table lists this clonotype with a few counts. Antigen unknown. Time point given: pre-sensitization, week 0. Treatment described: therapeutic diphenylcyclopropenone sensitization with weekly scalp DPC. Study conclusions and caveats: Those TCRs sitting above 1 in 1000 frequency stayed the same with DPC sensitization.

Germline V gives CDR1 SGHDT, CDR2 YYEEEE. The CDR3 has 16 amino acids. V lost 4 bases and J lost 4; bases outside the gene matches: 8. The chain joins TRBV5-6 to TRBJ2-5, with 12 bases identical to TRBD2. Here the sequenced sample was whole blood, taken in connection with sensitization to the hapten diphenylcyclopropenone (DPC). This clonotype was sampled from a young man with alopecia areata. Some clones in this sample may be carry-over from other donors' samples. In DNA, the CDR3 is TGTGCCAGCAGCGACCCACTAGCGGGGGGCCGAGAGACCCAGTACTTC. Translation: CASSDPLAGGRETQYF.